The present T cell receptor beta chain was sequenced within a study of cytomegalovirus exposure and HLA in healthy donors. About the study: A previous analysis identified approximately 110 million unique TCR beta sequences derived from 180 million or so T cells.

Germline loops: CDR1 SNHLY, CDR2 FYNNEI. This CDR3 is built from 13 residues. Notes on this clone: Its antigen remains unknown. The junction departs from germline at one end; a sequencing error may be responsible.

Findings and caveats of the study: It was likely that a cluster of highly shared sequence variants was a sequencing artifact. HLA allele associations emerged for about 18,000 TCR beta sequences in a later analysis, at 0.05 false discovery rate.

PCR was performed using 60 Vbeta and 13 Jbeta primers. TCRdb keeps only in-frame clones here, not all; method: immunoSEQ multiplex PCR. This sample has about 76,000 clones, with about three quarters found just once. The sample was PBMCs. The genes are TRBV2 and TRBJ2-7; D is perhaps TRBD1 (6 bases). This receptor was obtained from a woman aged 40-49 years in good health and CMV-seropositive. The CDR3 region is CASSEDRINEQYF. The DNA of the CDR3 is TGTGCCAGCAGCGAAGACAGGATAAACGAGCAGTACTTC.